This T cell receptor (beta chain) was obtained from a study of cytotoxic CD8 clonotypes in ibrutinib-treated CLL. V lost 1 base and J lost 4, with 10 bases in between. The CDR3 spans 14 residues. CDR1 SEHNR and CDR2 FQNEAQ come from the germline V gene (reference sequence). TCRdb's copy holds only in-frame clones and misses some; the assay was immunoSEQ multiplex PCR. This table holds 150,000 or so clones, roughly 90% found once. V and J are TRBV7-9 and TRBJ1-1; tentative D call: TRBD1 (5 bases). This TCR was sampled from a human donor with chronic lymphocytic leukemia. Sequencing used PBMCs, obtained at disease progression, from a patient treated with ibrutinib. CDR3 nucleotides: TGTGCCAGCAGCTTAGGCCCTGGGGGCACTGAAGCTTTCTTT. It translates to CASSLGPGGTEAFF.